This passage covers 16 T cell receptor beta chains from one sample sequenced in a study of identical twins. TCRdb re-called the 5' RACE reads with MiXCR, one entry per CDR3 protein. The data show 200,000 or so distinct CDR3 sequences, with around 8.1% seen just once and 1.9% held by the top ten. The same data also contributed to another study, on yellow fever vaccine responses in identical twins.

Sequencing was carried out using memory (CD45RO+) T cells sorted from blood. These receptors were obtained from a woman aged 18-35 years in good health.

This clonotype was counted ten times or more. This rearrangement joins TRBV28 to TRBJ2-1, with D maybe TRBD2 (6 bases). Trimming left V 4 bases short and J 7 bases short, with 8 bases between. The CDR3 has 12 amino acids. Germline V gives CDR1 MDHEN, CDR2 SYDVKM. This CDR3 reads CASSSGGNEQFF. The DNA of the CDR3 is TGTGCCAGCAGTTCCGGGGGAAATGAGCAGTTCTTC.

At least ten counts were recorded for this clonotype. The V gene is TRBV5-1, the J gene TRBJ1-2; possible D gene TRBD1, 5 bases. V lost 0 bases, J lost 8 bases, and 20 bases lay in between. The CDR3 covers 16 residues. The germline CDR1 and CDR2 sequences are SGHRS and YFSETQ. CDR3 in DNA: TGCGCCAGCAGCTTGGATCAGGGTTTGGGGATAGAGGGCTACACCTTC. Its protein is CASSLDQGLGIEGYTF.

With respect to this clonotype: One end of the junction varies from germline; a read error may be responsible. V and J are TRBV10-3 and TRBJ2-3, with no clear D. This CDR3 has 14 amino acids. Germline V gene sequence: CDR1 ENHRY, CDR2 SYGVKD. DNA for the CDR3: TGTGCCATCAGGATGGCGGAGAGCACAGATACGCACTATTTT. It specifies CAIRMAESTDTHYF.

The CDR3 is CASSSMRDLFF. The CDR3 region has the DNA TGTGCCAGCAGCTCGATGCGGGATCTGTTCTTC. This chain joins TRBV5-5 and TRBJ2-1; D might be TRBD2 (6 bases). Looked up from germline, CDR1 is SGHKS and CDR2 is YYEKEE (reference sequence). The V gene lost 3 bases and the J gene lost 15 bases, with 13 bases spanning the gap. The CDR3 extends over 11 amino acids.

The chain couples TRBV5-4 to TRBJ1-2; the D is unclear. With 1 base removed from V and 8 bases from J, the gap between germline ends came to 12 bases. This CDR3 is 13 amino acids long. The germline gives CDR1 SGHNT, CDR2 YYREEE (reference sequence). The CDR3 DNA is TGTGCCAGCAGCTTGCGTATGGTCGGAGGCTACACCTTC. Protein product: CASSLRMVGGYTF. Full variable domain (rest looked up from reference TRBV5-4 and TRBJ1-2): ETGVTQSPTHLIKTRGQQVTLRCSSQSGHNTVSWYQQALGQGPQFIFQYYREEENGRGNFPPRFSGLQFPNYSSELNVNALELDDSALYLCASSLRMVGGYTFGSGTRLTVV.

This clonotype was seen at least ten times. The chain couples TRBV12-3 or TRBV12-4 to TRBJ2-6; D perhaps matches TRBD1 (6 bases). The CDR3 runs to 15 residues. The V gene lost 7 bases and the J gene lost 0 bases, with 10 bases spanning the gap. In DNA, the CDR3 is TGTGCCAGCAACAACAGGGACTCTGGGGCCAACGTCCTGACTTTC. This gives the protein CASNNRDSGANVLTF.

This clonotype has just a few counts. The gene calls are TRBV7-2 and TRBJ2-5; TRBD2 agrees at 7 bases. The CDR3 spans 13 residues. In germline, CDR1 is SGHTA, CDR2 FQGNSA. Losses at the gene ends were 11 bases for V and 4 bases for J; bases not matched to a gene: 10. DNA for the CDR3: TGTGCCTCCGGGCGGGAGTTCATAGAGACCCAGTACTTC. Its protein is CASGREFIETQYF.

This clonotype has a count of ten or more. V and J are TRBV12-3 or TRBV12-4 and TRBJ1-2; TRBD1 might be the D (5 bases). This CDR3 has 12 amino acids. V dropped 10 bases and J dropped 7 bases, with 16 bases sitting between them. CDR3 nucleotides: TGTGCCACCGACAGCCGATGGGGTGGCTACACCTTC. Protein product: CATDSRWGGYTF.

At least ten counts were recorded for this clonotype. This chain uses TRBV5-1 with TRBJ2-1; 7 nucleotides align to TRBD2. This CDR3 is built from 13 residues. J was trimmed by 5 bases and V by 4 bases; bases with no gene match: 3. The germline CDR1 and CDR2 sequences are SGHRS and YFSETQ. CDR3 DNA: TGCGCCAGCAGCGCGGGGACTAACAATGAGCAGTTCTTC. Its protein is CASSAGTNNEQFF.

There are many counts of this clonotype. The gene calls are TRBV20-1 and TRBJ1-1; D remains ambiguous. Looked up from germline, CDR1 is DFQATT and CDR2 is SNEGSKA (reference sequence). Trimming took off 5 bases at V and 0 bases at J, with 10 bases between the two ends. This CDR3 comprises 13 residues. The CDR3 protein is CSAFSHMNTEAFF. Here the CDR3 DNA reads TGCAGTGCTTTTTCCCACATGAACACTGAAGCTTTCTTT.

This clonotype was counted ten times or more. The chain has TRBV7-9 and TRBJ2-2; 7 bases line up with TRBD1. Germline V lookup: CDR1 SEHNR, CDR2 FQNEAQ (reference sequence). This CDR3 comprises 14 residues. Unmatched junction bases numbered 9, after V lost 8 bases and J lost 6 bases. CDR3 bases: TGTGCCAGCCGGGACAGCAAGAGCGCCGGGGAGCTGTTTTTT. Protein sequence: CASRDSKSAGELFF.

This clonotype was seen a few times. The CDR3 nucleotides are TGCAGTGCTCCAGGGCAGTTCCCCGCAGATCAGCCCCAGCATTTT. Its protein product is CSAPGQFPADQPQHF. The rearrangement uses TRBV20-1 and TRBJ1-5, with D tentatively TRBD1 (5 bases). V was clipped by 5 bases and J by 5 bases, with 19 bases between them. Germline V gene lookup returns CDR1 DFQATT and CDR2 SNEGSKA (reference sequence). CDR3 size: 15 residues.

Only a few counts were recorded for this clonotype. The rearrangement uses TRBV6-1 and TRBJ1-2; no firm D call. The germline CDR1 and CDR2 sequences are MNHNS and SASEGT. Trimming stripped 8 bases from V and 9 bases from J, with 22 bases between. This CDR3 region has 14 residues. The CDR3 region is CASSTVAADQSYTF. DNA for the CDR3: TGTGCCAGCTCCACGGTCGCGGCCGACCAGAGCTACACCTTC.

This clonotype occurred many times. The chain carries TRBV12-3 or TRBV12-4 and TRBJ1-5; D possibly corresponds to TRBD1 (6 bases). CDR3 length: 14 residues. Trimming cost V 3 bases and J 3 bases, with 9 bases left between them. CDR3 nucleotide sequence: TGTGCCAGCAGTTTCCCAGGGGACAATCAGCCCCAGCATTTT. Translated, it gives CASSFPGDNQPQHF.

In its sample, this clonotype was seen many times. The genes are TRBV6-2 or TRBV6-3 and TRBJ2-3, with a weak D call TRBD2 (7 bases). The germline V and J ends were trimmed by 0 bases and 2 bases, with 12 bases remaining between them. This CDR3 has 16 residues. CDR1 and CDR2 from the germline V gene are MNHEY and SVGEGT. In nucleotides, the CDR3 is TGTGCCAGCAGTTACTCGAAGCGGGACAACACAGATACGCAGTATTTT. Translation gives CASSYSKRDNTDTQYF.

V is TRBV15 and J is TRBJ2-1; TRBD2 aligns across 8 bases. The ends lost 5 bases at V and 8 bases at J; junction bases unmatched: 11. The CDR3 runs to 15 residues. The germline V gene has CDR1 LNHNV and CDR2 YYDKDF (reference sequence). The CDR3, as DNA: TGTGCCACCAGCCAGACTAGCGAGGGATCGGATGAGCAGTTCTTC. It codes for CATSQTSEGSDEQFF.